A single TCR beta chain is shown here with its context. The CDR3 has 16 amino acids. V lost 9 bases and J 4 bases, leaving 22 bases between the germline ends. The germline CDR1 and CDR2 sequences are LNHDA and SQIVND (reference sequence). TCRdb re-called the 5' RACE reads with MiXCR, one entry per CDR3 protein. The repertoire consists of about 470,000 distinct CDR3 sequences, with roughly 18% occurring once and the leading ten covering 9% to 15%. This entry comes from a study of T-cell memory formation after mild COVID-19. Input material: PBMCs or a T cell subset sorted from them (not recorded which). The TCR sequence derives from an adult woman who had mild COVID-19 (a few samples of this study predate the infection). Cell type and time point are not known. The chain recombines TRBV19 with TRBJ1-3; possible D gene TRBD1, 6 bases. CDR3 coding DNA: TGTGCCAGCGGAGTAAGCACAGGGAGTCCCGGAAACACCATATATTTT. It is translated as CASGVSTGSPGNTIYF.